These 16 T cell receptor beta chains share one sample of origin, sequenced in a study of cytomegalovirus exposure and HLA in healthy donors. The PCR used 60 Vbeta and 13 Jbeta primers. The method was immunoSEQ multiplex PCR; TCRdb's version includes in-frame clones alone and lacks a portion of them. The sample holds 140,000 or so clones, 76% seen once. The sequencing sample was made of PBMCs. The receptors originated from a woman aged 40 to 50 in good health and CMV-seronegative.

CDR3 DNA: TGTGCCAGCAGTCGATCCGGGTTCGACTACGAGCAGTACTTC. Protein product: CASSRSGFDYEQYF. The chain combines TRBV2 with TRBJ2-7; D unresolved. V gave up 5 bases and J gave up 3 bases, with 14 bases separating them. The germline gives CDR1 SNHLY, CDR2 FYNNEI. The CDR3 runs 14 residues.

V usage is TRBV28 and J usage is TRBJ1-2; D possibly corresponds to TRBD1 (6 bases). CDR1 MDHEN and CDR2 SYDVKM come from the germline V gene. The CDR3 is made up of 14 amino acids. V shed 3 bases and J shed 5 bases, with 13 bases lying between them. The CDR3 region is CASSLTARGYGYTF. The CDR3 DNA reads TGTGCCAGCAGTTTGACGGCGAGGGGGTATGGCTACACCTTC.

The chain carries TRBV5-5 and TRBJ2-5; 8 nucleotides agree with TRBD2. CDR1 SGHKS and CDR2 YYEKEE come from the germline V gene (reference sequence). This CDR3 has 17 amino acids. V lost 0 bases and J lost 1; bases outside the gene matches: 8. The CDR3 nucleotides are TGTGCCAGCAGCTTGGCCGTGGACCTAGCGGGCCAAGAGACCCAGTACTTC. It yields the protein CASSLAVDLAGQETQYF.

The chain combines TRBV7-9 with TRBJ1-2; the D is unclear. Germline V CDR1 and CDR2: SEHNR, FQNEAQ (reference sequence). There are 13 residues in the CDR3. The ends were cut back, 5 bases at V and 2 bases at J, with 9 bases in the middle. The CDR3 coding sequence is TGTGCCAGCAGCCGAGGGCCAAACTATGGCTACACCTTC. Translation gives CASSRGPNYGYTF.

This chain links TRBV6-1 with TRBJ1-5; D possibly corresponds to TRBD1 (5 bases). Germline lookup yields CDR1 MNHNS and CDR2 SASEGT. There are 14 residues in the CDR3. The V end was cut by 6 bases, the J end by 4 bases, with 13 bases between. The DNA for the CDR3 is TGTGCCAGCAGCGGCGGGGGGAGGAATCAGCCCCAGCATTTT. Its translation is CASSGGGRNQPQHF.

The V gene is TRBV10-3, the J gene TRBJ2-7, with D perhaps matching TRBD2 (7 bases). Germline CDR1 ENHRY, CDR2 SYGVKD. This CDR3 spans 14 amino acids. V dropped 6 bases and J dropped 4 bases, with 16 bases sitting between them. As DNA, the CDR3 is TGTGCCATCAGCATTGCGGGGGCAGGATACGAGCAGTACTTC. Its protein is CAISIAGAGYEQYF.

The CDR3 region is CASSLEYGAYEQYF. CDR3 in DNA: TGCGCCAGCAGCTTGGAGTACGGAGCCTACGAGCAGTACTTC. The chain links TRBV5-1 to TRBJ2-5, with no clear D. The DNA end lines up better with TRBJ2-7; the J call may be wrong. The germline V gene has CDR1 SGHRS and CDR2 YFSETQ. This CDR3 comprises 14 residues.

This CDR3 reads CAGSGGGLINPLHF. CDR3 DNA sequence: TGTGCCGGGTCCGGGGGAGGACTAATTAATCCCCTCCACTTT. The rearrangement joins TRBV5-4 to TRBJ1-6; D possibly corresponds to TRBD1 (5 bases). Germline CDR1 SGHNT, CDR2 YYREEE (reference sequence). Trimming removed 10 bases at V and 13 bases at J, with 24 bases between. The CDR3 covers 14 residues.

The chain joins TRBV7-2 to TRBJ2-1; TRBD2 agrees at 8 bases. Germline-derived CDR1 and CDR2 are SGHTA and FQGNSA. There are 17 residues in the CDR3. After removal of 0 bases from V and 3 bases from J, the junction contained 7 bases not matched to a gene. This CDR3 is CASSLAGRGDNYNEQFF. In DNA form, the CDR3 reads TGTGCCAGCAGCTTAGCCGGGCGGGGGGACAACTACAATGAGCAGTTCTTC.

The rearrangement links TRBV29-1 to TRBJ2-1, with 7 nucleotides matching TRBD1. CDR3 length equals 14 residues. Germline V CDR1 and CDR2: SQVTM, ANQGSEA. Trimming took 3 bases from V and 7 from J; bases not matched to a gene: 9. The CDR3 nucleotides are TGCAGCGTTGACTCACAGGGGAGTGGGAATGAGCAGTTCTTC. Protein: CSVDSQGSGNEQFF.

This clone has a handful of counts. This chain links TRBV7-9 with TRBJ1-1, with 12 positions matching TRBD1. Looked up from germline, CDR1 is SEHNR and CDR2 is FQNEAQ (reference sequence). The CDR3 loop spans 15 amino acids. V gave up 5 bases and J gave up 8 bases; unmatched junction bases: 9. CDR3 nucleotides: TGTGCCAGCAGCGCCGGGACAGGGGGCCTGGGGGAAGCTTTCTTT. Translated: CASSAGTGGLGEAFF.

The chain recombines TRBV14 with TRBJ2-4, with TRBD1 matching 8 bases. Trimming at V came to 5 bases and at J to 7 bases, leaving 4 bases not matched to a gene. The CDR3 runs to 13 residues. Germline V CDR1 and CDR2: SGHDN, FVKESK. The CDR3 loop reads CASSWTGSNIQYF. The DNA of the CDR3 is TGTGCCAGCAGCTGGACAGGGTCGAACATTCAGTACTTC. Together with reference TRBV14 and TRBJ2-4, the CDR3 gives the full variable domain: EAGVTQFPSHSVIEKGQTVTLRCDPISGHDNLYWYRRVMGKEIKFLLHFVKESKQDESGMPNNRFLAERTGGTYSTLKVQPAELEDSGVYFCASSWTGSNIQYFGAGTRLSVL.

This chain connects TRBV18 to TRBJ2-5; D might be TRBD1 (5 bases). The V end lost 6 bases, the J end lost 5 bases, and 22 bases lay between the germline ends. Germline lookup yields CDR1 KGHSH and CDR2 LQKENI. This CDR3 contains 16 residues. In DNA, the CDR3 is TGTGCCAGCTCCCCGAGGCTTAGCAGGGAAGGGGAGACCCAGTACTTC. Residues: CASSPRLSREGETQYF.

The V call is TRBV6-5, the J call TRBJ2-7; D gene ambiguous. Germline V gene data show CDR1 as MNHEY and CDR2 as SVGAGI. V dropped 0 bases and J dropped 2 bases, with 11 bases sitting between them. The CDR3 spans 15 residues. The CDR3 bases are TGTGCCAGCAGTTACTCAACGTTCGGTACCTACGAGCAGTACTTC. It is translated as CASSYSTFGTYEQYF.

The rearrangement uses TRBV6-1 and TRBJ2-1, with D unresolved. This CDR3 is 14 amino acids long. V was trimmed by 8 bases and J by 9 bases, leaving 20 bases between them. Germline CDR1 is MNHNS and CDR2 is SASEGT. CDR3 bases: TGTGCCAGCGAGAAGGTGACTCCATTCAGTGAGCAGTTCTTC. This translates into CASEKVTPFSEQFF.

A few counts support this clone. CDR3 in DNA: TGTGCCTCCCGGGAGAGGCGGGGGGGCAGCCACAATGAGCAGTTCTTC. Its translation: CASRERRGGSHNEQFF. This chain uses TRBV27 with TRBJ2-1, with TRBD2 identical over 9 bases. The CDR3 length is 16 residues. V dropped 11 bases and J dropped 5; count of bases not matched to a gene: 16. Germline assignment: CDR1 MNHEY and CDR2 SMNVEV (reference sequence).